This T cell receptor beta chain appears in the sequencing data of a study of blood T cells in healthy people across ages. Study in general: Every two T cells gave about one barcoded beta molecule via template switching.

The authors ran a second PCR of about 6 to 12 cycles using a sample-barcoded 5' primer and a J-beta primer mix. Tags on each cDNA molecule came from a template-switch adaptor with 12 random nucleotides. From the 5' RACE reads, TCRdb called clonotypes with MiXCR, one entry per CDR3 protein. The sample consists of about 1.6 million distinct CDR3 sequences, about 35% of them appearing once. The CDR3 extends over 15 amino acids. The ends lost 1 base at V and 4 bases at J; junction bases unmatched: 5. Germline V gives CDR1 MNHEY, CDR2 SMNVEV (reference sequence). In the case of this clonotype: Antigen: not known.

Study conclusions and caveats: Compared with aged donors, long-lived donors showed fewer expanded clones, suggesting selection. Getting older went along with TCR beta diversity per million T cells dropping roughly linearly.

The sequenced sample was blood. The chain links TRBV27 to TRBJ2-5; 8 bases line up with TRBD1. This receptor was identified in a woman aged 30 to 39 in good health. CDR3 region: CASSLYSGGGETQYF. CDR3 bases: TGTGCCAGCAGTTTATATTCAGGGGGCGGAGAGACCCAGTACTTC.